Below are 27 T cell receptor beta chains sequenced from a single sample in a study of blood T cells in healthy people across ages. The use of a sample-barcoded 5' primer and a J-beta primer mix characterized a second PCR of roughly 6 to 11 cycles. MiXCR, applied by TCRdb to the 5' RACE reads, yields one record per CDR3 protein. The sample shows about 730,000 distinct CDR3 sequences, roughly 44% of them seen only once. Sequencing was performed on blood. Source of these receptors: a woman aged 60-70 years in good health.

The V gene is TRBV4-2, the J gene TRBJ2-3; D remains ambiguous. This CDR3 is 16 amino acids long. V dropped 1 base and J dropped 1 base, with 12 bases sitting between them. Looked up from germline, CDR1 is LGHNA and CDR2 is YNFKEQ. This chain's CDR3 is CASSQVSGVGTDTQYF. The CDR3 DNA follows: TGTGCCAGCAGCCAAGTGTCTGGGGTGGGCACAGATACGCAGTATTTT.

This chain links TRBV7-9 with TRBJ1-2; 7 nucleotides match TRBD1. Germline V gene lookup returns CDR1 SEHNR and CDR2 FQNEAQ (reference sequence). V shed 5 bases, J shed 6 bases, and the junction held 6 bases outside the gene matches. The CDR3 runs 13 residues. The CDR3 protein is CASSPRGQDGYTF. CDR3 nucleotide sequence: TGTGCCAGCAGCCCAAGGGGGCAAGATGGCTACACCTTC. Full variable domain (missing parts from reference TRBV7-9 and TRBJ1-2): DTGVSQNPRHKITKRGQNVTFRCDPISEHNRLYWYRQTLGQGPEFLTYFQNEAQLEKSRLLSDRFSAERPKGSFSTLEIQRTEQGDSAMYLCASSPRGQDGYTFGSGTRLTVV.

CDR3 sequence: CASSYDASNEQYF. The CDR3 DNA is TGTGCCAGCAGTTACGACGCTAGTAATGAGCAGTACTTC. The chain uses TRBV6-5 and TRBJ2-5; D is undetermined. Trimming shortened V by 2 bases and J by 11 bases, and 15 bases separated the two germline ends. In germline, CDR1 is MNHEY, CDR2 SVGAGI. The CDR3 totals 13 residues.

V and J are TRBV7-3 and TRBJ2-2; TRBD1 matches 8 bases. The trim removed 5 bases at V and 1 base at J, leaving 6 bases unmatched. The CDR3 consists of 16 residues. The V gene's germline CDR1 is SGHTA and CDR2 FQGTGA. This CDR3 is CASSLHGTGNTGELFF. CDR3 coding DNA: TGTGCCAGCAGCCTACATGGGACAGGGAACACCGGGGAGCTGTTTTTT.

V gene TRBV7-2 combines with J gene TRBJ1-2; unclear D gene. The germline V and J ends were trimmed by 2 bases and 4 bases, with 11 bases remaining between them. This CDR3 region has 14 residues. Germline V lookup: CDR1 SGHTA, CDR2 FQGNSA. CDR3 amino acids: CASSLIYGSYGYTF. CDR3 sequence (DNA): TGTGCCAGCAGCTTAATTTACGGGAGCTATGGCTACACCTTC.

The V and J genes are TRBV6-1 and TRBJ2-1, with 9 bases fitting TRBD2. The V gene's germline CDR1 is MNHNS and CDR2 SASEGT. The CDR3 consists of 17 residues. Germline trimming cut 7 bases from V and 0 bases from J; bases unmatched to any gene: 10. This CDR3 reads CASINSGGSSSYNEQFF. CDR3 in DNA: TGTGCCAGCATCAATAGCGGGGGCTCGAGCTCCTACAATGAGCAGTTCTTC.

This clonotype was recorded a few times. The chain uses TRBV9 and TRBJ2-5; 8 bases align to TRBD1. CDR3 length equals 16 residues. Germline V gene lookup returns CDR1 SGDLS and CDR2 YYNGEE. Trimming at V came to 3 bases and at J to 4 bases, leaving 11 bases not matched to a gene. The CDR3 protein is CASSEGQGPPRETQYF. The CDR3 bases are TGTGCCAGCAGCGAAGGACAGGGCCCGCCTCGAGAGACCCAGTACTTC. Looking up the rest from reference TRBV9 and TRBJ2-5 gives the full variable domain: DSGVTQTPKHLITATGQRVTLRCSPRSGDLSVYWYQQSLDQGLQFLIQYYNGEERAKGNILERFSAQQFPDLHSELNLSSLELGDSALYFCASSEGQGPPRETQYFGPGTRLLVL.

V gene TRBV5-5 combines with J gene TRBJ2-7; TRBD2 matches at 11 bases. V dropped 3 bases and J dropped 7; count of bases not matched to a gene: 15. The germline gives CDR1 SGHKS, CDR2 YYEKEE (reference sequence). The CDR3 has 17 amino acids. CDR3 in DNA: TGTGCCAGCAGCTCCCACACGAGACTAGCGGGATTCGATGAGCAGTACTTC. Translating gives CASSSHTRLAGFDEQYF.

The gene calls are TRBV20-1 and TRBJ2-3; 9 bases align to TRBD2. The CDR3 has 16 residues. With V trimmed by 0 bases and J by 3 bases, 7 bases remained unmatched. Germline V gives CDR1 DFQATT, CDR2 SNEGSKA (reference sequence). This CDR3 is CSARDRVAGATDTQYF. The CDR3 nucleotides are TGCAGTGCTAGAGATCGAGTAGCGGGAGCGACAGATACGCAGTATTTT.

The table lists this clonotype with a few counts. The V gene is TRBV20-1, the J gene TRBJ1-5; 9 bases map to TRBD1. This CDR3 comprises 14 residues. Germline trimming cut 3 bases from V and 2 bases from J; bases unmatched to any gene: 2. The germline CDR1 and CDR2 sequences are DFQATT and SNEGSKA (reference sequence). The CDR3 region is CSARGQGGNQPQHF. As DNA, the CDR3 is TGCAGTGCTAGGGGACAGGGTGGCAATCAGCCCCAGCATTTT.

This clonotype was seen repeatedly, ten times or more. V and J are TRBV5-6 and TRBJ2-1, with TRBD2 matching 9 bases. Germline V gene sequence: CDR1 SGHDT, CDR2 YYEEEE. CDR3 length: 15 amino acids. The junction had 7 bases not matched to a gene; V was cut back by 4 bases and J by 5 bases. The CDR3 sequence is CASSPGLAGNNEQFF. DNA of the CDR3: TGTGCCAGCAGCCCGGGACTAGCCGGGAACAATGAGCAGTTCTTC.

The CDR3 coding sequence is TGTGCCATCAGTGAGGACGACAGGGGGAACACTGAAGCTTTCTTT. The encoded protein is CAISEDDRGNTEAFF. The chain carries TRBV10-3 and TRBJ1-1; 8 positions agree with TRBD1. This CDR3 spans 15 amino acids. Germline V lookup: CDR1 ENHRY, CDR2 SYGVKD. V was pared by 2 bases and J by 1 base, with 3 bases of the junction left unmatched.

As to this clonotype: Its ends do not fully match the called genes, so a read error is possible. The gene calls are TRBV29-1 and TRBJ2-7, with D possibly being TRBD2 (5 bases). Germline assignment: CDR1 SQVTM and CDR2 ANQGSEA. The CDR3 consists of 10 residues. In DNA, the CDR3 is TGCAGCGTTGAGAGGGAGACCCAGAACTTC. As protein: CSVERETQNF.

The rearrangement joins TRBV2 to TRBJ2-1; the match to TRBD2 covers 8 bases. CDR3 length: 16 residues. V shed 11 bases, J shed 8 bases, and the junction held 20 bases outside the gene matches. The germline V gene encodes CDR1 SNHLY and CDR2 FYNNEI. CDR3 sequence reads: CALKGRPGLVRDEQFF. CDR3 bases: TGTGCCTTAAAGGGCAGGCCGGGACTAGTACGGGATGAGCAGTTCTTC.

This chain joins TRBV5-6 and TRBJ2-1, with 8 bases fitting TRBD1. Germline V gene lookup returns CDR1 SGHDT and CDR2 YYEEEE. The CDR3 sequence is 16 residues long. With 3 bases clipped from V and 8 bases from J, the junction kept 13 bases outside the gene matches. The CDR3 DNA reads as TGTGCCAGCAGCTCAATTACTCGGGACAGGACCCATGAGCAGTTCTTC. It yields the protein CASSSITRDRTHEQFF.

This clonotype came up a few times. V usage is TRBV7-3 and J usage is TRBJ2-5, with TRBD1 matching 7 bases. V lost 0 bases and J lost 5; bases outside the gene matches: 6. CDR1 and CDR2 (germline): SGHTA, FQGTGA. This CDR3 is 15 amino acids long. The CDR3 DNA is TGTGCCAGCAGCTTAACGACAGGGAATGGGGAGACCCAGTACTTC. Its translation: CASSLTTGNGETQYF.

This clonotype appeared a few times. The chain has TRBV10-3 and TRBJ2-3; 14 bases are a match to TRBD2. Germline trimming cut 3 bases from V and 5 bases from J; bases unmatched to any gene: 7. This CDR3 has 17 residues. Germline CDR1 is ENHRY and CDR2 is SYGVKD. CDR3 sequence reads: CAISDPPGLAGEDTQYF. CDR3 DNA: TGTGCCATCAGTGACCCCCCGGGACTAGCGGGAGAAGATACGCAGTATTTT.

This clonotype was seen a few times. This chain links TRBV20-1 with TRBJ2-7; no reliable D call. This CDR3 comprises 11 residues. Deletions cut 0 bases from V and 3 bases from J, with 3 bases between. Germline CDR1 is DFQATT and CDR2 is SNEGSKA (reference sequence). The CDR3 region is CSAREVYEQYF. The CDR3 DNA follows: TGCAGTGCTAGAGAGGTCTACGAGCAGTACTTC.

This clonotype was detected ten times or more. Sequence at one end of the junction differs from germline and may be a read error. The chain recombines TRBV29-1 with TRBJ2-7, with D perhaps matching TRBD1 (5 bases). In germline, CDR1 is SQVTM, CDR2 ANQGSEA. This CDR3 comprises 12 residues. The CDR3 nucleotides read TGCAGCGCCGCCCAGGGCTCCAACGAGCAGTACTTC. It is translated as CSAAQGSNEQYF.

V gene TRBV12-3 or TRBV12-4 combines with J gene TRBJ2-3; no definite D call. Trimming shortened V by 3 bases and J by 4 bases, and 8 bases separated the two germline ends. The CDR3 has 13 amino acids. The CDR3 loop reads CASSFLAPDTQYF. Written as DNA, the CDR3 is TGTGCCAGCAGTTTCTTGGCGCCAGATACGCAGTATTTT.

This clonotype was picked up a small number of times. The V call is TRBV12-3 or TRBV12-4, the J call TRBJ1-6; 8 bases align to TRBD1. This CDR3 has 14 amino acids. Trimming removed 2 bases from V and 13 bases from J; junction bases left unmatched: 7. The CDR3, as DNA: TGTGCCAGCAGTTTAAATGGACAGGGCGTGCCCCTCCACTTT. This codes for CASSLNGQGVPLHF.

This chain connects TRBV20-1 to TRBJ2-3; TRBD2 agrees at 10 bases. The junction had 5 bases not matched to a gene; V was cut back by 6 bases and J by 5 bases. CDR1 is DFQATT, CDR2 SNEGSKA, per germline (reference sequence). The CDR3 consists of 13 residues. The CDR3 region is CSALAGDKDTQYF. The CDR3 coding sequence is TGCAGTGCGCTAGCGGGGGATAAAGATACGCAGTATTTT.

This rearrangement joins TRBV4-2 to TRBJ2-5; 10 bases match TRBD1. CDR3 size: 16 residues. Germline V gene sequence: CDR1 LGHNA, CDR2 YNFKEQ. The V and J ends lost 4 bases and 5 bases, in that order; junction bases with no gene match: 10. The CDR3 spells CASSPGETGGGETQYF. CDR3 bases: TGTGCCAGCAGCCCTGGAGAGACAGGGGGCGGGGAGACCCAGTACTTC.

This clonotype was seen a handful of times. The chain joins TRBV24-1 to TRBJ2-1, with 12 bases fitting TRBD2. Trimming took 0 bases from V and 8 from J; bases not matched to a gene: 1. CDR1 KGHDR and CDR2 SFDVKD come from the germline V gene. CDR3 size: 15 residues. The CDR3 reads CATSDLWTSGDEQFF. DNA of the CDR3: TGTGCCACCAGTGATTTGTGGACTAGCGGGGATGAGCAGTTCTTC.

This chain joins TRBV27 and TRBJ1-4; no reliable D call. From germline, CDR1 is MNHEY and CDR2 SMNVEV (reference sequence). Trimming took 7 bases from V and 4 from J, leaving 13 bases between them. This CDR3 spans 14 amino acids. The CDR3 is CASKEREINEKLFF. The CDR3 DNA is TGTGCCAGCAAGGAACGAGAAATTAATGAAAAACTGTTTTTT. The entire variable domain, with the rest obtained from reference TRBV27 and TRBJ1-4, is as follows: EAQVTQNPRYLITVTGKKLTVTCSQNMNHEYMSWYRQDPGLGLRQIYYSMNVEVTDKGDVPEGYKVSRKEKRNFPLILESPSPNQTSLYFCASKEREINEKLFFGSGTQLSVL.

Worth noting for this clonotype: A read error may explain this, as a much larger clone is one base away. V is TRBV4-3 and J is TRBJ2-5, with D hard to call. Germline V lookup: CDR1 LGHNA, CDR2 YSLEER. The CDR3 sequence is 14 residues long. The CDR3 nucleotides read TGCGCCAGCGGCCAAGACTGGACCCAAGAGACCCAGTACTTC. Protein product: CASGQDWTQETQYF.

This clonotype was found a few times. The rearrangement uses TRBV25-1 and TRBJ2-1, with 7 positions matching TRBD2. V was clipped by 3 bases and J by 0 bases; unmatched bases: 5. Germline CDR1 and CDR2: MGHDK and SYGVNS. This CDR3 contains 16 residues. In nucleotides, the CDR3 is TGTGCCAGCAGTGATTGGGAGCGGGGCTCCTACAATGAGCAGTTCTTC. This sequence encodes CASSDWERGSYNEQFF.